The 26 T cell receptor beta chains in this list originate from one sample, sequenced in a study of shared clonotypes between healthy human individuals. Positively selected for CCR7, the CD45RO-negative cells used as naive CD8 cells excluded terminally differentiated effector memory CD45RA+ cells. Assay used: immunoSEQ multiplex PCR; TCRdb lists only in-frame clones, some missing. The table includes over 750,000 clones, just over 95% detected once. The specimen sequenced was naive CD8+ T cells sorted from blood. Source of these receptors: a man between 25 and 39 years old in good health.

The J gene is TRBJ2-7, the V gene TRBV27, with D possibly matching TRBD1 (6 bases). CDR1 is MNHEY, CDR2 SMNVEV, per germline (reference sequence). V shed 0 bases and J shed 0 bases, with 9 bases lying between them. This CDR3 has 15 residues. The CDR3 DNA reads as TGTGCCAGCAGTTTATCGTGGACAGTCTCCTACGAGCAGTACTTC. It yields the protein CASSLSWTVSYEQYF.

In the case of this clone: A read error may account for a junction end that differs from germline. At the DNA level, this CDR3 is encoded by other sequences in the same sample as well. The chain has TRBV5-4 and TRBJ2-3; unclear D gene. The germline gives CDR1 SGHNT, CDR2 YYREEE (reference sequence). This CDR3 has 11 amino acids. The CDR3 sequence: CASSSPDTQYF. The CDR3 DNA follows: TGTGCCAGCAGCTCGCCAGACACGCAGTATTTT.

Concerning this clone itself: The sample contains more than one DNA sequence encoding this CDR3. This chain uses TRBV29-1 with TRBJ2-7, with D perhaps assigned TRBD1 or TRBD2 (5 bases each). The CDR3 contains 13 residues. Germline V gene lookup returns CDR1 SQVTM and CDR2 ANQGSEA. V was shortened by 6 bases and J by 2 bases, with 14 bases between the two germline ends. The CDR3, as DNA: TGCAGCGTCGACCGGGACGGAGCCTACGAGCAGTACTTC. This gives the protein CSVDRDGAYEQYF.

V and J are TRBV6-5 and TRBJ2-7; D remains unclear. Trimming pared 2 bases from V and 4 bases from J, leaving 12 bases between. CDR3 size: 14 residues. Germline CDR1 reads MNHEY; CDR2 reads SVGAGI. CDR3 residues: CASSYRLQNYEQYF. The CDR3 DNA follows: TGTGCCAGCAGTTACAGGCTACAGAATTACGAGCAGTACTTC.

The sample holds one count of this clone. The V and J genes are TRBV7-8 and TRBJ1-5, with 9 bases lining up with TRBD1. The germline V gene encodes CDR1 SGHVS and CDR2 FQNEAQ. This CDR3 spans 16 amino acids. J gave up 5 bases and V 3 bases, and 8 bases lay outside the gene matches. The DNA of the CDR3 is TGTGCCAGCAGCTTTGCCCGGACAGGGGAAGATCAGCCCCAGCATTTT. Its translation: CASSFARTGEDQPQHF.

The CDR3 DNA sequence: TGTGCCAGCAGCCCCGGAGCGGGAATTACGTACAATGAGCAGTTCTTC. It translates to CASSPGAGITYNEQFF. This sequence joins TRBV14 and TRBJ2-1; TRBD2 matches at 7 bases. CDR1 and CDR2 from the germline V gene are SGHDN and FVKESK. This CDR3 is built from 16 residues. The trim removed 4 bases at V and 4 bases at J, leaving 10 bases unmatched. Looking up the rest from reference TRBV14 and TRBJ2-1 gives the full variable domain: EAGVTQFPSHSVIEKGQTVTLRCDPISGHDNLYWYRRVMGKEIKFLLHFVKESKQDESGMPNNRFLAERTGGTYSTLKVQPAELEDSGVYFCASSPGAGITYNEQFFGPGTRLTVL.

The V call is TRBV4-3, the J call TRBJ2-5; D is possibly TRBD2 (5 bases). Germline V gene data show CDR1 as LGHNA and CDR2 as YSLEER. The CDR3 length is 13 residues. V was clipped by 3 bases and J by 4 bases, with 9 bases between them. The CDR3 nucleotides read TGCGCCAGCAGCCACACAGAGGGAGAGACCCAGTACTTC. Translation: CASSHTEGETQYF.

The J gene is TRBJ1-2, the V gene TRBV5-5, with no clear D. Trimming removed 0 bases at V and 4 bases at J, with 4 bases between. Looked up from germline, CDR1 is SGHKS and CDR2 is YYEKEE (reference sequence). CDR3 size: 12 residues. As DNA, the CDR3 is TGTGCCAGCAGCTTGGAAAGCTATGGCTACACCTTC. This gives the protein CASSLESYGYTF.

The chain recombines TRBV7-6 with TRBJ2-1, with TRBD2 matching over 7 bases. CDR1 SGHVS and CDR2 FNYEAQ come from the germline V gene. The V gene end was trimmed by 1 base and the J gene end by 0 bases; junction bases not matched to a gene: 3. This CDR3 comprises 16 residues. The CDR3 reads CASSLGEGSSYNEQFF. CDR3 sequence (DNA): TGTGCCAGCAGCTTAGGGGAGGGGAGCTCCTACAATGAGCAGTTCTTC.

V usage is TRBV2 and J usage is TRBJ2-5; D remains unclear. Germline CDR1 reads SNHLY; CDR2 reads FYNNEI. The CDR3 has 14 amino acids. The V end lost 5 bases, the J end lost 1 base, and 11 bases lay between the germline ends. For the CDR3, the DNA is TGTGCCAGCAGTTTATATAAGAGCCAAGAGACCCAGTACTTC. Amino acids: CASSLYKSQETQYF.

This chain links TRBV29-1 with TRBJ2-1; D might be TRBD1 (5 bases). CDR1 and CDR2 (germline): SQVTM, ANQGSEA. V lost 8 bases and J 0 bases, leaving 20 bases between the germline ends. The CDR3 is 16 residues long. This chain's CDR3 is CSTLGALELSYNEQFF. The CDR3 region has the DNA TGCAGCACCCTAGGGGCCCTAGAACTCTCCTACAATGAGCAGTTCTTC.

This chain connects TRBV18 to TRBJ2-2; 9 nucleotides line up with TRBD2. Germline V CDR1 and CDR2: KGHSH, LQKENI. The CDR3 spans 18 residues. V gave up 3 bases and J gave up 1 base; unmatched junction bases: 9. The CDR3 loop reads CASSPGLAGIRNTGELFF. The CDR3, as DNA: TGTGCCAGCTCACCGGGTCTAGCGGGAATCAGGAACACCGGGGAGCTGTTTTTT.

The chain employs TRBV29-1 and TRBJ2-7; a possible D gene is TRBD1 (5 bases). Trimming removed 7 bases from V and 3 bases from J, with 10 bases in between. This CDR3 has 11 amino acids. Germline V CDR1 and CDR2: SQVTM, ANQGSEA. The CDR3 region has the DNA TGCAGCGCCCAACAGGACTACGAGCAGTACTTC. It yields the protein CSAQQDYEQYF.

The J gene is TRBJ2-2, the V gene TRBV9; 10 nucleotides align to TRBD1. The CDR3 extends over 16 amino acids. The germline V gene has CDR1 SGDLS and CDR2 YYNGEE. The ends lost 4 bases at V and 1 base at J; junction bases unmatched: 4. CDR3 in DNA: TGTGCCAGCAGCCCTAGGACAGGGGGGAACACCGGGGAGCTGTTTTTT. Amino acids: CASSPRTGGNTGELFF.

The chain carries TRBV11-2 and TRBJ2-3, with D unclear. Between the trimmed V and J ends, which lost 5 bases and 8 bases, there was a span of 8 bases. CDR3 length: 11 residues. From germline, CDR1 is SGHAT and CDR2 FQNNGV. CDR3 in amino acids: CASSRPGTQYF. The CDR3 nucleotides read TGTGCCAGCAGCCGTCCGGGTACGCAGTATTTT.

The genes are TRBV19 and TRBJ2-3; D unclear. Germline CDR1 LNHDA, CDR2 SQIVND (reference sequence). The CDR3 sequence is 14 residues long. V lost 5 bases, J lost 2 bases, and 11 bases lay in between. The CDR3 DNA reads TGTGCCAGTAGTCCAAACGGGCTCACAGATACGCAGTATTTT. This sequence encodes CASSPNGLTDTQYF.

This sequence joins TRBV11-2 and TRBJ2-2; 7 nucleotides align to TRBD2. Losses at the gene ends were 1 base for V and 7 bases for J; bases not matched to a gene: 3. Germline V lookup: CDR1 SGHAT, CDR2 FQNNGV. This CDR3 region has 14 residues. The CDR3 sequence is CASSLGGSGGELFF. CDR3 sequence (DNA): TGTGCCAGCAGCTTAGGCGGGAGCGGCGGGGAGCTGTTTTTT.

This chain uses TRBV7-9 with TRBJ1-2; no reliable D call. This CDR3 comprises 17 residues. In germline, CDR1 is SEHNR, CDR2 FQNEAQ (reference sequence). Deletions cut 6 bases from V and 2 bases from J, with 22 bases between. The chain's CDR3 is CASSSKKLRDPNYGYTF. The CDR3 bases are TGTGCCAGCAGTTCAAAAAAACTCCGGGATCCAAACTATGGCTACACCTTC.

This rearrangement joins TRBV19 to TRBJ1-5, with D possibly matching TRBD1 (5 bases). Trimming took 2 bases from V and 6 from J, leaving 14 bases between them. The V gene's germline CDR1 is LNHDA and CDR2 SQIVND (reference sequence). The CDR3 covers 15 residues. The CDR3 DNA is TGTGCCAGTAGTATACCGGTCGCAGGGCTTCAGCCCCAGCATTTT. Amino acid sequence: CASSIPVAGLQPQHF.

CDR3 DNA: TGCAGCGTTGAAGATTCACCCAAAAGCCTTAGCAATGAGCAGTTCTTC. Translated, it gives CSVEDSPKSLSNEQFF. This chain joins TRBV29-1 and TRBJ2-1; D unresolved. V gave up 0 bases and J gave up 6 bases, with 18 bases separating them. The germline CDR1 and CDR2 sequences are SQVTM and ANQGSEA. This CDR3 spans 16 amino acids.

The chain combines TRBV6-5 with TRBJ2-1, with D possibly TRBD1 on 7 matching bases. Germline V CDR1 and CDR2: MNHEY, SVGAGI. V shed 1 base and J shed 6 bases, with 13 bases lying between them. CDR3 length: 15 residues. CDR3 amino acids: CASSYLAGGINEQFF. For the CDR3, the DNA is TGTGCCAGCAGTTACTTGGCAGGGGGGATCAATGAGCAGTTCTTC.

This chain links TRBV28 with TRBJ2-7; 8 bases agree with TRBD1. This CDR3 comprises 14 residues. In germline, CDR1 is MDHEN, CDR2 SYDVKM. V gave up 7 bases and J gave up 1 base; unmatched junction bases: 6. The CDR3 coding sequence is TGTGCCAGCACCCGGACAGGGCTTTCCTACGAGCAGTACTTC. It codes for CASTRTGLSYEQYF.

The rearrangement joins TRBV7-8 to TRBJ2-1; 11 nucleotides line up with TRBD2. The germline V gene has CDR1 SGHVS and CDR2 FQNEAQ. V was pared by 8 bases and J by 6 bases, with 9 bases of the junction left unmatched. This CDR3 has 15 amino acids. The CDR3 DNA follows: TGTGCCAGCCGGCTACTAGCGGGGGTTGTCAATGAGCAGTTCTTC. This gives the protein CASRLLAGVVNEQFF.

CDR3 region: CASSPSANEQFF. The CDR3 DNA is TGTGCCAGCAGTCCCTCGGCTAATGAGCAGTTCTTC. The V and J genes are TRBV28 and TRBJ2-1; no firm D call. The CDR3 runs to 12 residues. The germline V gene has CDR1 MDHEN and CDR2 SYDVKM. V lost 5 bases, J lost 7 bases, and 9 bases lay in between.

The rearrangement links TRBV6-1 to TRBJ2-6; D gene unclear. The CDR3 covers 14 residues. V lost 7 bases and J lost 0, with 7 bases in between. CDR1 MNHNS and CDR2 SASEGT come from the germline V gene. The CDR3 coding sequence is TGTGCCAGCATACAGTCCTCTGGGGCCAACGTCCTGACTTTC. Amino acids: CASIQSSGANVLTF.

The chain combines TRBV19 with TRBJ2-1; TRBD2 aligns across 14 bases. Germline values: CDR1 LNHDA, CDR2 SQIVND (reference sequence). V was pared by 4 bases and J by 3 bases, with 5 bases of the junction left unmatched. This CDR3 region has 17 residues. CDR3 sequence (DNA): TGTGCCAGTAGTAGGGGGACTAGCGGGAGTATCTACAATGAGCAGTTCTTC. This sequence encodes CASSRGTSGSIYNEQFF. Drawing the rest from reference TRBV19 and TRBJ2-1, the complete variable domain is DGGITQSPKYLFRKEGQNVTLSCEQNLNHDAMYWYRQDPGQGLRLIYYSQIVNDFQKGDIAEGYSVSREKKESFPLTVTSAQKNPTAFYLCASSRGTSGSIYNEQFFGPGTRLTVL.